The TCR beta chain under discussion was sequenced for a study of blood T cell repertoires in COVID-19 (dated by TCRdb to 2018 to 2021). Looking at the study overall: Samples covering the acute and convalescent phases of COVID-19 were provided by collaborators in the United States, Italy and Spain. The material from the prospective study consisted of cDNA or gDNA derived from T cells, B-cell-depleted T cells, or PBMCs. Deeply sampled blood TCRbeta repertoires from subjects exposed to, actively infected with, or recovered from COVID-19 were included in the dataset. A freely available public database, intended as a resource for researchers studying the immune response to SARS-CoV-2, is where the repertoires were released. The samples were drawn from the first 160 participants of the ongoing ImmuneRACE study and from about 1,200 subjects provided by 6 global collaborators. A de-identified subject ID, COVID-19 status, age in years and sex were almost always included in the sample metadata. HLA class I and class II types, where available, came from metadata supplied by the sample provider rather than from assay-based typing. Overall results and qualifications from the work: The amount of clinical and demographic metadata varied by source and participant and was provided uncurated.

TCRbeta CDR3 regions were amplified from genomic DNA using the immunoSEQ Assay, a bias-controlled multiplex PCR. The paper's processing steps were these. Within the assay, amplification of reference gene primers was used to estimate how many nucleated cells each sample contained. To quantify the absolute abundance of each unique TCRbeta CDR3 rearrangement, sequence reads were collapsed and filtered. For each sample, productive Simpson clonality was calculated as the square root of Simpson's diversity index over productive rearrangements. TCRdb took this table from immuneACCESS and kept in-frame rearrangements with V and J called. Such tables lack part of the clones; where checked against another copy, unresolved V genes explain under half of the gap, and the rest is unexplained. The V and J calls and the clone size are those of that table, but D and trimming were determined from the DNA. Recorded for this sample are 230,000 or so clones; over 75% of them occurred a single time. Approximately 5% of the sample is held by the ten biggest clonotypes.

The germline V gene sets CDR1 to KGHSY and CDR2 to FQNENV. The CDR3 contains 14 residues, cysteine and phenylalanine counted. Of all the DNA, just the CDR3 is kept, 42 bases in frame from base 1. V and J lose 0 bases and 7 bases, and a span of 10 bases separates them. Collaborating institutions collected whole blood in K2EDTA tubes following their own protocols. For TCRbeta analysis, collaborators shipped samples as frozen whole blood, isolated PBMCs, or DNA extracted from either of those sample types. About this clone: Its antigen target is currently unknown. It has no much larger one-base neighbor in the sample; base qualities were not kept.

Specimen: peripheral blood. The chain was built from TRBV16 and TRBJ1-5; TRBD1 is perhaps the D gene, given 5 matching bases. This TCR was recovered from a human donor in a cohort sampled during active COVID-19. CDR3 region: CASSQSGRGQPQHF. The nucleotides are TGTGCCAGCAGCCAATCGGGACGGGGGCAGCCCCAGCATTTT.